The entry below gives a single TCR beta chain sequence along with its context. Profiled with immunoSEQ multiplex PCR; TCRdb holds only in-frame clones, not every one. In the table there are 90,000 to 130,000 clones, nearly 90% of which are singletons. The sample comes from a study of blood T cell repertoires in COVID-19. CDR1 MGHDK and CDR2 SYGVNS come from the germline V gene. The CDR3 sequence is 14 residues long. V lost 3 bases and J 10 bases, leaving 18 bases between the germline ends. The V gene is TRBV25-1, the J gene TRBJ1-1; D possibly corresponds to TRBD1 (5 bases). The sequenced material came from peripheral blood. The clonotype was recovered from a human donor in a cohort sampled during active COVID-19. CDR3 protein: CASSEVGGRSGAFF. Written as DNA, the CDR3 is TGTGCCAGCAGTGAGGTGGGGGGGAGGAGCGGAGCTTTCTTT.